This entry describes one TCR beta chain. This sample is part of a study of blood T cell repertoires in COVID-19. This CDR3 comprises 13 residues. The V gene lost 5 bases and the J gene lost 5 bases, with 12 bases spanning the gap. Germline loops: CDR1 MDHEN, CDR2 SYDVKM. The method was immunoSEQ multiplex PCR; TCRdb's version includes in-frame clones alone and lacks a portion of them. The sample records a few hundred thousand clones, approximately 89% being singletons. The sample comprised PBMCs or T cells enriched from blood (not recorded which). The rearrangement uses TRBV28 and TRBJ1-1; tentatively, D is TRBD1 (6 bases). The receptor was derived from a man aged 40-49 years in a cohort exposed to, infected with or recovered from COVID-19 (not recorded which). The CDR3 sequence is CASSPGDMTEAFF. DNA for the CDR3: TGTGCCAGCAGTCCAGGGGATATGACTGAAGCTTTCTTT.